The 19 T cell receptor beta chains below all came from one sample that was sequenced in a study of T cell responses to AZD1222 COVID-19 vaccine. Some clones are missing from TCRdb's copy, which holds only in-frame ones; the method was immunoSEQ multiplex PCR. Of about 130,000 clones detected, 80% to 90% appear once; the ten largest clones hold roughly 1.6%. The sample consisted of peripheral blood, taken on day 0 of AZD1222 vaccination. These receptors were collected from an adult in good health.

This rearrangement joins TRBV12-3 or TRBV12-4 to TRBJ1-1; D remains unclear. The CDR3 runs 10 residues. The V end was cut by 6 bases, the J end by 3 bases, with 2 bases between. The CDR3 DNA follows: TGTGCCAGCAGCTACACTGAAGCTTTCTTT. Protein product: CASSYTEAFF.

V usage is TRBV7-9 and J usage is TRBJ2-7; perhaps TRBD2 as D (6 bases). Trimming shortened V by 4 bases and J by 5 bases, and 24 bases separated the two germline ends. The CDR3 runs 17 residues. Germline V lookup: CDR1 SEHNR, CDR2 FQNEAQ (reference sequence). CDR3 sequence: CASSYPRGRSPLDEQYF. Written as DNA, the CDR3 is TGTGCCAGCAGCTACCCCCGAGGGAGGTCTCCTTTAGACGAGCAGTACTTC.

This clone was seen more than once but under ten times. CDR3 region: CASRALSNYGYTF. The CDR3 DNA sequence: TGTGCCAGCAGGGCGTTATCCAACTATGGCTACACCTTC. This sequence joins TRBV6-5 and TRBJ1-2, with unresolved D. V lost 6 bases and J lost 2, with 10 bases in between. Germline values: CDR1 MNHEY, CDR2 SVGAGI. CDR3 length equals 13 residues.

This clone was seen a handful of times. The chain links TRBV7-2 to TRBJ2-1; 8 nucleotides agree with TRBD2. The ends lost 0 bases at V and 6 bases at J; junction bases unmatched: 1. The CDR3 consists of 14 residues. The germline V gene has CDR1 SGHTA and CDR2 FQGNSA. The CDR3 DNA sequence: TGTGCCAGCAGCTTAGCCGGGACTAGCAATGAGCAGTTCTTC. Encoded protein: CASSLAGTSNEQFF.

The sample holds one count of this clone. The J gene is TRBJ1-1, the V gene TRBV7-8; D remains unclear. CDR1 and CDR2 (germline): SGHVS, FQNEAQ. CDR3 size: 15 residues. V lost 5 bases and J 0 bases, leaving 13 bases between the germline ends. The CDR3 DNA follows: TGTGCCAGCAGCCTAGATTTGTCGGTGAACACTGAAGCTTTCTTT. Protein product: CASSLDLSVNTEAFF.

The rearrangement links TRBV11-2 to TRBJ2-4; TRBD1 matches 10 bases. Germline assignment: CDR1 SGHAT and CDR2 FQNNGV. The CDR3 loop spans 20 amino acids. Germline trimming cut 0 bases from V and 0 bases from J; bases unmatched to any gene: 11. CDR3 sequence (DNA): TGTGCCAGCAGCTTAGAAGGGACAGGGGTCCCACTTCTAGCCAAAAACATTCAGTACTTC. As protein: CASSLEGTGVPLLAKNIQYF.

This chain uses TRBV7-9 with TRBJ2-3; perhaps TRBD2 as D (6 bases). Trimming took 1 base from V and 2 from J, leaving 10 bases between them. The germline V gene encodes CDR1 SEHNR and CDR2 FQNEAQ (reference sequence). The CDR3 totals 15 residues. The CDR3 DNA reads TGTGCCAGCAGCTTAGGGGGACTCCCCACAGATACGCAGTATTTT. Encoded protein: CASSLGGLPTDTQYF.

The chain recombines TRBV2 with TRBJ2-7; perhaps TRBD1 as D (6 bases). Per the germline V gene, CDR1 is SNHLY and CDR2 is FYNNEI. This CDR3 spans 14 amino acids. The V gene lost 6 bases and the J gene lost 0 bases, with 12 bases spanning the gap. The CDR3 coding sequence is TGTGCCAGCAGGTCCGGGACAACCTCCTACGAGCAGTACTTC. This codes for CASRSGTTSYEQYF. The variable domain in full, with the rest retrieved from reference TRBV2 and TRBJ2-7, is EPEVTQTPSHQVTQMGQEVILRCVPISNHLYFYWYRQILGQKVEFLVSFYNNEISEKSEIFDDQFSVERPDGSNFTLKIRSTKLEDSAMYFCASRSGTTSYEQYFGPGTRLTVT.

The chain has TRBV14 and TRBJ1-6; TRBD1 matches 7 bases. The CDR3 extends over 15 amino acids. With 2 bases clipped from V and 7 bases from J, the junction kept 5 bases outside the gene matches. Germline loops: CDR1 SGHDN, CDR2 FVKESK. In DNA form, the CDR3 reads TGTGCCAGCAGCCAACAACAGGGGAGGAATTCACCCCTCCACTTT. It specifies CASSQQQGRNSPLHF.

The V gene is TRBV5-1, the J gene TRBJ2-1; TRBD1 matches 7 bases. Germline CDR1 is SGHRS and CDR2 is YFSETQ. The ends lost 2 bases at V and 8 bases at J; junction bases unmatched: 4. The CDR3 spans 13 residues. CDR3 protein: CASSLQGRDEQFF. DNA for the CDR3: TGCGCCAGCAGCTTACAGGGGAGAGATGAGCAGTTCTTC.

V gene TRBV2 combines with J gene TRBJ2-2, with 7 bases lining up with TRBD2. The V segment lost 6 bases and the J segment 1 base; nucleotides outside the gene matches: 8. Germline CDR1 and CDR2: SNHLY and FYNNEI. The CDR3 sequence is 16 residues long. The CDR3 DNA sequence: TGTGCCAGCAGCCCCAGGACTAGTCTGAACACCGGGGAGCTGTTTTTT. This codes for CASSPRTSLNTGELFF.

This chain uses TRBV6-2 or TRBV6-3 with TRBJ2-7, with D maybe TRBD2 (6 bases). V lost 4 bases and J 5 bases, leaving 12 bases between the germline ends. Germline V lookup: CDR1 MNHEY, CDR2 SVGEGT. The CDR3 is made up of 13 amino acids. The CDR3 spells CASSSPSVDEQYF. DNA of the CDR3: TGTGCCAGCAGTTCGCCTAGCGTAGACGAGCAGTACTTC.

The V call is TRBV5-1, the J call TRBJ1-4, with 7 bases matching TRBD1. Germline V lookup: CDR1 SGHRS, CDR2 YFSETQ. This CDR3 has 14 residues. Losses at the gene ends were 4 bases for V and 8 bases for J; bases not matched to a gene: 8. This CDR3 reads CASSPRQGQEKLFF. CDR3 DNA sequence: TGCGCCAGCAGCCCTCGACAGGGACAAGAAAAACTGTTTTTT. Filled out from reference TRBV5-1 and TRBJ1-4, the complete variable domain reads KAGVTQTPRYLIKTRGQQVTLSCSPISGHRSVSWYQQTPGQGLQFLFEYFSETQRNKGNFPGRFSGRQFSNSRSEMNVSTLELGDSALYLCASSPRQGQEKLFFGSGTQLSVL.

J is TRBJ1-1 and V is TRBV7-6, with unresolved D. V was cut by 5 bases and J by 0 bases, with 10 bases left in between. Germline-derived CDR1 and CDR2 are SGHVS and FNYEAQ. The CDR3 is 14 amino acids. Here the CDR3 DNA reads TGTGCCAGCAGCCAAACGACGGTGAACACTGAAGCTTTCTTT. It is translated as CASSQTTVNTEAFF.

V is TRBV5-5 and J is TRBJ1-6; tentatively, D is TRBD1 (6 bases). This CDR3 comprises 16 residues. Looked up from germline, CDR1 is SGHKS and CDR2 is YYEKEE (reference sequence). Trimming took 1 base from V and 7 from J, leaving 15 bases between them. CDR3 protein: CASSLPPTGSNSPLHF. CDR3 sequence (DNA): TGTGCCAGCAGCTTGCCCCCAACAGGGAGCAATTCACCCCTCCACTTT.

This chain connects TRBV10-3 to TRBJ2-2; 8 bases align to TRBD1. Germline CDR1 and CDR2: ENHRY and SYGVKD. There are 17 residues in the CDR3. V shed 7 bases, J shed 4 bases, and the junction held 14 bases outside the gene matches. CDR3 sequence (DNA): TGTGCCATCACCTCGGTATCGGACAGGGTTTTCACCGGGGAGCTGTTTTTT. Encoded protein: CAITSVSDRVFTGELFF.

This clone showed up just once. CDR3 sequence reads: CASSSGQDLGEQYF. DNA for the CDR3: TGTGCCAGCAGCTCGGGACAGGACCTCGGGGAGCAGTACTTC. The V and J genes are TRBV7-9 and TRBJ2-7; 8 nucleotides agree with TRBD1. CDR1 is SEHNR, CDR2 FQNEAQ, per germline (reference sequence). V was pared by 4 bases and J by 7 bases, with 9 bases of the junction left unmatched. The CDR3 is 14 residues long.

CDR3 in amino acids: CASSVDRGTEQFF. The CDR3 nucleotides read TGTGCCAGCAGCGTAGACAGGGGAACTGAGCAGTTCTTC. This sequence joins TRBV9 and TRBJ2-1; 7 bases are a match to TRBD1. Germline CDR1 SGDLS, CDR2 YYNGEE. This CDR3 is built from 13 residues. V gave up 0 bases and J gave up 9 bases; unmatched junction bases: 3.

The V call is TRBV4-2, the J call TRBJ1-2; maybe TRBD1 (5 bases). The CDR3 is 17 amino acids. Germline V gene lookup returns CDR1 LGHNA and CDR2 YNFKEQ. Trimming left V 0 bases short and J 8 bases short, with 22 bases between. The CDR3, as DNA: TGTGCCAGCAGCCAAGATAGCGCGTCGGCGGCAGGGTTGGGCTACACCTTC. Amino acids: CASSQDSASAAGLGYTF.